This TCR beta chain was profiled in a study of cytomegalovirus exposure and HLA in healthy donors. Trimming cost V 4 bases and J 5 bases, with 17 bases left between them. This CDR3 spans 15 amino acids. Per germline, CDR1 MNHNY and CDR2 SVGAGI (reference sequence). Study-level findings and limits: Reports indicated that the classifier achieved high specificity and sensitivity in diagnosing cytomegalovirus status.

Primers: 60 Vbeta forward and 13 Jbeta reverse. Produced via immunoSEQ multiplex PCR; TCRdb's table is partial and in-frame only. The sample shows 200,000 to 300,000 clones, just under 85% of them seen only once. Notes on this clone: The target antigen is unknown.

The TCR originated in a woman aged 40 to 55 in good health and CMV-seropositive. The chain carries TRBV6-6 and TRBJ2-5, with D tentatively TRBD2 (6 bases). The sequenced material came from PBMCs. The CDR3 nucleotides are TGTGCCAGCAGTTTCGACGCGGGATTTATGGAGACCCAGTACTTC. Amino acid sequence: CASSFDAGFMETQYF.